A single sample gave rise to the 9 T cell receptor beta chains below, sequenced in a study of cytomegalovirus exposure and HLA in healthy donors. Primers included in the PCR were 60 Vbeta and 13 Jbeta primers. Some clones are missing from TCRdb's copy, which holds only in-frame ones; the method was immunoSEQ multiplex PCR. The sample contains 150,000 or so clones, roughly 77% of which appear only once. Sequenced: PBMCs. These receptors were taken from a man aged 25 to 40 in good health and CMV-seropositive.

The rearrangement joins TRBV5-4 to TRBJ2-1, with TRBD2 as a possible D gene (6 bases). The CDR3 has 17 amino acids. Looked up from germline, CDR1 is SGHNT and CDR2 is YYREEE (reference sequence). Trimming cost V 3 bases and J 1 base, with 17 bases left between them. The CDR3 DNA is TGTGCCAGCAGCTCGTGGGGGGTCGCCAGGTCCTACAATGAGCAGTTCTTC. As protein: CASSSWGVARSYNEQFF. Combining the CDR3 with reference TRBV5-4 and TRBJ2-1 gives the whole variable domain ETGVTQSPTHLIKTRGQQVTLRCSSQSGHNTVSWYQQALGQGPQFIFQYYREEENGRGNFPPRFSGLQFPNYSSELNVNALELDDSALYLCASSSWGVARSYNEQFFGPGTRLTVL.

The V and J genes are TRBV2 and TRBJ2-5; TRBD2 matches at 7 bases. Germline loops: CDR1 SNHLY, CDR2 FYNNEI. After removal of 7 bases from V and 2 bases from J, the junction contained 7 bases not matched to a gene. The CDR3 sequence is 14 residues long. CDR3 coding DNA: TGTGCCAGCAATGGGGCTAGCGGACAAGAGACCCAGTACTTC. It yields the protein CASNGASGQETQYF.

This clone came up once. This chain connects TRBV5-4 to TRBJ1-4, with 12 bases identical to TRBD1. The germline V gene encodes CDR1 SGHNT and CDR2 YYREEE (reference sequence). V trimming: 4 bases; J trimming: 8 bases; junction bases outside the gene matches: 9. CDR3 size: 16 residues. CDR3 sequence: CASSRAGTGGEEKLFF. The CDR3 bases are TGTGCCAGCAGCCGAGCCGGGACAGGGGGCGAGGAAAAACTGTTTTTT.

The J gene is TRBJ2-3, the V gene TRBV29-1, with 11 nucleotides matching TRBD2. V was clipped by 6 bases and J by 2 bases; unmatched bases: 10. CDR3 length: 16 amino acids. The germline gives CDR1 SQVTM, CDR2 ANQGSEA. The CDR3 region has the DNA TGCAGCGTCCGAAGGACTAGCGGGCGTGTCACAGATACGCAGTATTTT. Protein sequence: CSVRRTSGRVTDTQYF.

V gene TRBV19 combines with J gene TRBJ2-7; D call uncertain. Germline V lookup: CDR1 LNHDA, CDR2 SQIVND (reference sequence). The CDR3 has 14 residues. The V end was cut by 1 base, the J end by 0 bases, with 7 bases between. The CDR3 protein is CASSIAGLSYEQYF. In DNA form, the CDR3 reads TGTGCCAGTAGTATAGCAGGCCTCTCCTACGAGCAGTACTTC. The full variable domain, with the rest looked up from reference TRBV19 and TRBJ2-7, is DGGITQSPKYLFRKEGQNVTLSCEQNLNHDAMYWYRQDPGQGLRLIYYSQIVNDFQKGDIAEGYSVSREKKESFPLTVTSAQKNPTAFYLCASSIAGLSYEQYFGPGTRLTVT.

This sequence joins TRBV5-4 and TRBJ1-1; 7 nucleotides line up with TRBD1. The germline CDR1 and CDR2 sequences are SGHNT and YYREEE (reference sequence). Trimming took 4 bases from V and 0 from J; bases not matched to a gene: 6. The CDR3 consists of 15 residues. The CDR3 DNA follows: TGTGCCAGCAGCCAGGCGACAGGGATGAACACTGAAGCTTTCTTT. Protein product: CASSQATGMNTEAFF.

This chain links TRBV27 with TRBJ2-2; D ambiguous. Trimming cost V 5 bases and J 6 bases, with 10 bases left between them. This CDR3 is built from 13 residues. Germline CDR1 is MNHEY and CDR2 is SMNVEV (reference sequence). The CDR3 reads CASSPLVAGELFF. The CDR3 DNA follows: TGTGCCAGCAGTCCCCTAGTGGCCGGGGAGCTGTTTTTT.

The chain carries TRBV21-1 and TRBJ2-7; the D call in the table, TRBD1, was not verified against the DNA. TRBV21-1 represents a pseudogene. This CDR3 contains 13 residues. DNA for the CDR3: TGTGCCAGCCCCGGAGACAGGACCTACGAGCAGTACTTC. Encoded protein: CASPGDRTYEQYF.

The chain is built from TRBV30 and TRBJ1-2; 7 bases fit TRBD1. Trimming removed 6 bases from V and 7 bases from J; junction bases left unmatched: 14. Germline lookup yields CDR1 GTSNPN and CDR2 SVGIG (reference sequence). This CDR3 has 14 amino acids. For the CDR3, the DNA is TGTGCCTGTTATCCCCCCGGGACAGCTTTTGGCTACACCTTC. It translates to CACYPPGTAFGYTF.